These 25 T cell receptor beta chains came from one sample sequenced in a study of cytomegalovirus exposure and HLA in healthy donors. The study ran its PCR with 60 Vbeta and 13 Jbeta primers. Only in-frame clones appear in the TCRdb table, and some are missing; sequencing was by immunoSEQ multiplex PCR. The data contain about 160,000 clones, roughly 80% of them singletons. The sequenced sample was PBMCs. These receptors came from a woman between 18 and 29 years old in good health and CMV-seronegative.

The rearrangement joins TRBV18 to TRBJ2-3, with a weak D call TRBD2 (6 bases). Germline CDR1 KGHSH, CDR2 LQKENI. This CDR3 is 13 amino acids long. V lost 6 bases and J lost 2, with 9 bases in between. CDR3 DNA: TGTGCCAGCTCCGGACTAACCACAGATACGCAGTATTTT. This translates into CASSGLTTDTQYF. Full variable domain (outside the CDR3, taken from reference TRBV18 and TRBJ2-3): NAGVMQNPRHLVRRRGQEARLRCSPMKGHSHVYWYRQLPEEGLKFMVYLQKENIIDESGMPKERFSAEFPKEGPSILRIQQVVRGDSAAYFCASSGLTTDTQYFGPGTRLTVL.

The rearrangement joins TRBV7-3 to TRBJ2-1, with D maybe TRBD2 (5 bases). Germline values: CDR1 SGHTA, CDR2 FQGTGA. Trimming pared 5 bases from V and 0 bases from J, leaving 17 bases between. CDR3 length: 17 residues. Here the CDR3 DNA reads TGTGCCAGCAGCAAGGTGGGCGGGCAAAGCTCCTACAATGAGCAGTTCTTC. Amino acid sequence: CASSKVGGQSSYNEQFF.

The V call is TRBV19, the J call TRBJ2-1; D might be TRBD1 (5 bases). The CDR3 runs to 14 residues. The V gene lost 5 bases and the J gene lost 8 bases, with 16 bases spanning the gap. Germline V lookup: CDR1 LNHDA, CDR2 SQIVND (reference sequence). The CDR3 loop reads CASSGAQVVDEQFF. Written as DNA, the CDR3 is TGTGCCAGTAGTGGGGCCCAGGTCGTCGATGAGCAGTTCTTC.

The sample holds one count of this clone. The rearrangement uses TRBV6-6 and TRBJ2-7, with a tentative D call TRBD1 (5 bases). The CDR3 has 15 amino acids. Trimming took 6 bases from V and 10 from J, leaving 25 bases between them. Germline V lookup: CDR1 MNHNY, CDR2 SVGAGI (reference sequence). CDR3 loop: CASSPPYDSNLPQYF. The CDR3 bases are TGTGCCAGCAGCCCCCCGTATGACAGCAACCTTCCCCAGTACTTC.

The chain has TRBV4-2 and TRBJ2-5; tentatively, D is TRBD2 (5 bases). V lost 3 bases and J lost 11, with 13 bases in between. Germline lookup yields CDR1 LGHNA and CDR2 YNFKEQ. The CDR3 sequence is 12 residues long. CDR3 loop: CASSQSSGEQYF. DNA of the CDR3: TGTGCCAGCAGCCAGAGTTCCGGGGAGCAGTACTTC.

The gene calls are TRBV19 and TRBJ1-2, with D unresolved. Germline loops: CDR1 LNHDA, CDR2 SQIVND (reference sequence). CDR3 length: 14 amino acids. Trimming removed 6 bases at V and 2 bases at J, with 13 bases between. The CDR3: CASRDQTRNYGYTF. In DNA, the CDR3 is TGTGCCAGTAGAGATCAAACCAGAAACTATGGCTACACCTTC.

The chain has TRBV28 and TRBJ2-1, with TRBD2 identical over 8 bases. V gave up 3 bases and J gave up 8 bases; unmatched junction bases: 9. Germline lookup yields CDR1 MDHEN and CDR2 SYDVKM. This CDR3 spans 15 amino acids. This CDR3 is CASSLGGLGDYEQFF. The CDR3 DNA sequence: TGTGCCAGCAGTTTGGGGGGACTAGGGGACTATGAGCAGTTCTTC.

V is TRBV6-1 and J is TRBJ1-4, with D hard to call. Trimming shortened V by 4 bases and J by 0 bases, and 6 bases separated the two germline ends. Looked up from germline, CDR1 is MNHNS and CDR2 is SASEGT. The CDR3 sequence is 14 residues long. The CDR3: CASSVQSTNEKLFF. As DNA, the CDR3 is TGTGCCAGCAGTGTCCAATCAACTAATGAAAAACTGTTTTTT.

The V and J genes are TRBV13 and TRBJ2-5; TRBD2 matches 8 bases. Germline CDR1 and CDR2: PRHDT and FYEKMQ (reference sequence). This CDR3 is 17 amino acids long. V lost 1 base, J lost 4 bases, and 11 bases stayed unmatched. CDR3 sequence: CASSLASGTSRGETQYF. CDR3 coding DNA: TGTGCCAGCAGCTTAGCCTCCGGGACTAGTCGCGGAGAGACCCAGTACTTC.

V is TRBV5-1 and J is TRBJ2-7; D might be TRBD1 (6 bases). Per germline, CDR1 SGHRS and CDR2 YFSETQ. The CDR3 loop spans 18 amino acids. Trimming shortened V by 2 bases and J by 0 bases, and 21 bases separated the two germline ends. The CDR3 loop is CASSFLASLRGSSYEQYF. The CDR3 DNA reads TGCGCCAGCAGCTTCCTAGCCTCATTAAGGGGGAGCTCCTACGAGCAGTACTTC.

The J gene is TRBJ2-3, the V gene TRBV28; D is uncertain. Between the trimmed V and J ends, which lost 4 bases and 4 bases, there was a span of 15 bases. CDR3 length equals 15 residues. From germline, CDR1 is MDHEN and CDR2 SYDVKM. The CDR3 is CASSSSSLRADTQYF. In nucleotides, the CDR3 is TGTGCCAGCAGTTCCTCTTCATTACGCGCAGATACGCAGTATTTT.

V and J are TRBV7-2 and TRBJ2-1; tentatively, D is TRBD2 (5 bases). This CDR3 is built from 16 residues. CDR1 is SGHTA and CDR2 is FQGNSA in the germline V gene. V lost 1 base and J 4 bases, leaving 14 bases between the germline ends. Here the CDR3 reads CASSLVIGVRYNEQFF. CDR3 nucleotide sequence: TGTGCCAGCAGCTTAGTCATCGGGGTACGATACAATGAGCAGTTCTTC.

This clone was seen once. This chain links TRBV15 with TRBJ2-1; no definite D call. In germline, CDR1 is LNHNV, CDR2 YYDKDF (reference sequence). V shed 0 bases and J shed 3 bases, with 15 bases lying between them. CDR3 length: 17 residues. The CDR3 is CATSRDLLTISYNEQFF. The CDR3 region has the DNA TGTGCCACCAGCAGAGATCTACTTACCATAAGCTACAATGAGCAGTTCTTC.

This chain connects TRBV11-3 to TRBJ1-1, with D unclear. Germline V gives CDR1 SGHNT, CDR2 YENEEA. The ends were cut back, 5 bases at V and 3 bases at J, with 16 bases in the middle. The CDR3 extends over 15 amino acids. CDR3 region: CASSEALGRHTEAFF. CDR3 bases: TGTGCCAGCAGCGAAGCCCTCGGGAGGCACACTGAAGCTTTCTTT. Together with reference TRBV11-3 and TRBJ1-1, the CDR3 gives the full variable domain: EAGVVQSPRYKIIEKKQPVAFWCNPISGHNTLYWYLQNLGQGPELLIRYENEEAVDDSQLPKDRFSAERLKGVDSTLKIQPAELGDSAVYLCASSEALGRHTEAFFGQGTRLTVV.

The rearrangement uses TRBV15 and TRBJ2-3, with 10 bases lining up with TRBD2. Germline V gives CDR1 LNHNV, CDR2 YYDKDF (reference sequence). V lost 1 base to trimming and J lost 6 bases; unmatched junction nucleotides: 13. CDR3 length: 18 amino acids. CDR3: CATSRVPIAGGGADTQYF. As DNA, the CDR3 is TGTGCCACCAGCAGAGTACCAATAGCGGGAGGCGGGGCGGATACGCAGTATTTT.

V gene TRBV6-5 combines with J gene TRBJ1-5; no firm D call. Trimming took off 3 bases at V and 4 bases at J, with 7 bases between the two ends. CDR3 size: 13 residues. The germline V gene has CDR1 MNHEY and CDR2 SVGAGI. The CDR3 coding sequence is TGTGCCAGCAGTTATACTAGGAATCAGCCCCAGCATTTT. Translating gives CASSYTRNQPQHF.

The chain is built from TRBV6-6 and TRBJ2-5, with a tentative D call TRBD2 (6 bases). CDR1 MNHNY and CDR2 SVGAGI come from the germline V gene (reference sequence). The CDR3 totals 13 residues. Trimming cost V 1 base and J 5 bases, with 8 bases left between them. The CDR3 bases are TGTGCCAGCAGTTACTGGGGGAGGGAGACCCAGTACTTC. This sequence encodes CASSYWGRETQYF.

This chain uses TRBV12-5 with TRBJ2-7; 13 nucleotides align to TRBD2. This CDR3 contains 15 residues. Germline V gene lookup returns CDR1 LGHNT and CDR2 FRNRAP. The J segment lost 4 bases and the V segment lost 6 bases, leaving 6 bases of the junction unmatched. CDR3: CASGQRLAGGYEQYF. The CDR3 region has the DNA TGTGCTAGTGGCCAACGACTAGCGGGAGGTTACGAGCAGTACTTC.

The chain carries TRBV5-1 and TRBJ2-1, with D possibly being TRBD1 (5 bases). The germline gives CDR1 SGHRS, CDR2 YFSETQ. The CDR3 is made up of 16 amino acids. V lost 1 base and J 4 bases, leaving 15 bases between the germline ends. In DNA, the CDR3 is TGCGCCAGCAGCTTGCAAGGGGTAGATGGTTACAATGAGCAGTTCTTC. Residues: CASSLQGVDGYNEQFF.

The genes are TRBV10-3 and TRBJ2-5; D might be TRBD1 (6 bases). Germline V gene data show CDR1 as ENHRY and CDR2 as SYGVKD. V lost 5 bases and J lost 5, with 15 bases in between. The CDR3 length is 14 residues. The CDR3 protein is CAISQGLGSETQYF. The CDR3 DNA reads as TGTGCCATCAGTCAGGGGCTAGGCTCCGAGACCCAGTACTTC.

This clone was observed a handful of times. The chain recombines TRBV6-5 with TRBJ1-4; D gene unclear. The CDR3 spans 15 residues. Per the germline V gene, CDR1 is MNHEY and CDR2 is SVGAGI. V gave up 0 bases and J gave up 10 bases, with 15 bases separating them. This CDR3 reads CASSYSRALKGKLFF. The CDR3 DNA is TGTGCCAGCAGTTACTCGCGGGCCCTTAAGGGAAAACTGTTTTTT.

The chain carries TRBV6-5 and TRBJ2-5, with D tentatively TRBD1 (6 bases). This CDR3 is built from 15 residues. Trimming took off 4 bases at V and 2 bases at J, with 14 bases between the two ends. Per the germline V gene, CDR1 is MNHEY and CDR2 is SVGAGI. The DNA for the CDR3 is TGTGCCAGCAGTTCAACAGGGACACCACAAGAGACCCAGTACTTC. As protein: CASSSTGTPQETQYF.

The rearrangement uses TRBV2 and TRBJ2-5; 9 bases line up with TRBD1. The J call could be wrong; TRBJ2-7 is a better fit for the DNA end. The CDR3 is made up of 14 amino acids. Germline V gene lookup returns CDR1 SNHLY and CDR2 FYNNEI. The CDR3, as DNA: TGTGCCAGCAATTTTGGGGACAGGGATTACGAGCAGTACTTC. This encodes CASNFGDRDYEQYF.

This chain connects TRBV27 to TRBJ2-7; 7 nucleotides align to TRBD1. Germline values: CDR1 MNHEY, CDR2 SMNVEV (reference sequence). The CDR3 is made up of 14 amino acids. V dropped 6 bases and J dropped 2; count of bases not matched to a gene: 7. The CDR3 DNA is TGTGCCAGCAGCCTACGGGACAGAACCTACGAGCAGTACTTC. Its protein is CASSLRDRTYEQYF.

This sequence joins TRBV5-1 and TRBJ2-3; the D gene is possibly TRBD2 (5 bases). CDR3 length: 14 amino acids. In germline, CDR1 is SGHRS, CDR2 YFSETQ. The V gene lost 3 bases and the J gene lost 4 bases, with 12 bases spanning the gap. The CDR3 DNA is TGCGCCAGCAGCTCTCCCGAGGGTGCAGATACGCAGTATTTT. Translation: CASSSPEGADTQYF.